This entry lists 28 T cell receptor beta chains sequenced from one sample in a study of cytomegalovirus exposure and HLA in healthy donors. Use of 60 Vbeta and 13 Jbeta primers characterized the PCR. Produced via immunoSEQ multiplex PCR; TCRdb's table is partial and in-frame only. Among about 190,000 clones listed, 75% to 80% were seen once. The sample comprised PBMCs. All receptors derive from a woman aged 25-40 years in good health and CMV-seropositive.

This chain uses TRBV28 with TRBJ2-5; tentative D call: TRBD1 (6 bases). Near its end, the DNA agrees better with TRBJ2-7, so the J call may be wrong. In germline, CDR1 is MDHEN, CDR2 SYDVKM. The CDR3 runs to 16 residues. The CDR3 reads CASSPLGGLSSYEQYF. The CDR3 DNA is TGTGCCAGCAGTCCCCTAGGGGGTCTCAGCTCCTACGAGCAGTACTTC.

The gene calls are TRBV27 and TRBJ1-2, with a tentative D call TRBD1 (5 bases). The CDR3 has 13 residues. V was shortened by 0 bases and J by 3 bases, with 5 bases between the two germline ends. Germline V gene sequence: CDR1 MNHEY, CDR2 SMNVEV (reference sequence). The CDR3 region has the DNA TGTGCCAGCAGTTTATCAGGGGACTATGGCTACACCTTC. Translation gives CASSLSGDYGYTF.

V usage is TRBV7-2 and J usage is TRBJ2-1; 7 nucleotides line up with TRBD2. Germline-derived CDR1 and CDR2 are SGHTA and FQGNSA. J gave up 2 bases and V 6 bases, and 7 bases lay outside the gene matches. This CDR3 region has 15 residues. The CDR3 coding sequence is TGTGCCAGCAGTTCCGGTGCGGGAGCCTACAATGAGCAGTTCTTC. Its protein is CASSSGAGAYNEQFF.

This CDR3 reads CASSQGNMNTEAFF. The DNA of the CDR3 is TGTGCCAGCAGCCAGGGCAACATGAACACTGAAGCTTTCTTT. The chain has TRBV27 and TRBJ1-1, with D maybe TRBD1 (5 bases). Trimming stripped 6 bases from V and 0 bases from J, with 11 bases between. The CDR3 is made up of 14 amino acids. CDR1 and CDR2 (germline): MNHEY, SMNVEV (reference sequence).

The chain links TRBV28 to TRBJ2-7, with TRBD2 identical over 12 bases. From germline, CDR1 is MDHEN and CDR2 SYDVKM. CDR3 length: 14 residues. The ends lost 8 bases at V and 4 bases at J; junction bases unmatched: 6. In DNA, the CDR3 is TGTGCCAGCTTGACTAGCGGGAGACAATACGAGCAGTACTTC. Its protein is CASLTSGRQYEQYF.

V gene TRBV5-6 combines with J gene TRBJ2-5; 7 bases are a match to TRBD1. Germline V gives CDR1 SGHDT, CDR2 YYEEEE. With 4 bases clipped from V and 5 bases from J, the junction kept 5 bases outside the gene matches. The CDR3 runs 13 residues. The CDR3 is CASSPTGKETQYF. CDR3 coding DNA: TGTGCCAGCAGCCCGACAGGGAAGGAGACCCAGTACTTC.

This rearrangement joins TRBV2 to TRBJ1-1, with no clear D. CDR1 and CDR2 from the germline V gene are SNHLY and FYNNEI. The CDR3 contains 13 residues. V dropped 2 bases and J dropped 4 bases, with 8 bases sitting between them. As DNA, the CDR3 is TGTGCCAGCAGTGAACTCAGGCCCACTGAAGCTTTCTTT. Amino acid sequence: CASSELRPTEAFF.

The rearrangement joins TRBV19 to TRBJ1-1; D possibly corresponds to TRBD1 (6 bases). CDR1 and CDR2 from the germline V gene are LNHDA and SQIVND (reference sequence). This CDR3 has 14 amino acids. The V end lost 6 bases, the J end lost 0 bases, and 11 bases lay between the germline ends. CDR3 sequence (DNA): TGTGCCAGTAGACAACAGGGTTTGAACACTGAAGCTTTCTTT. Protein sequence: CASRQQGLNTEAFF.

The chain joins TRBV18 to TRBJ1-2; D might be TRBD1 (5 bases). CDR1 is KGHSH, CDR2 LQKENI, per germline. Trimming cost V 2 bases and J 6 bases, with 7 bases left between them. The CDR3 is 12 residues long. The CDR3 protein is CASSPDSNGYTF. DNA for the CDR3: TGTGCCAGCTCACCAGACAGTAATGGCTACACCTTC.

This clone was counted once. The chain carries TRBV7-2 and TRBJ2-5, with TRBD2 identical over 7 bases. The J call is uncertain, as TRBJ2-7 better fits the DNA end. The germline V gene encodes CDR1 SGHTA and CDR2 FQGNSA. CDR3 size: 14 residues. CDR3 sequence reads: CASSSWTSSYEQYF. CDR3 DNA sequence: TGTGCCAGCAGCTCATGGACTAGCTCCTACGAGCAGTACTTC.

The rearrangement uses TRBV5-1 and TRBJ2-7; TRBD2 might be the D (5 bases). V was cut by 4 bases and J by 1 base, with 15 bases left in between. CDR3 length: 15 amino acids. The V gene's germline CDR1 is SGHRS and CDR2 YFSETQ. The CDR3 DNA is TGCGCCAGCAGCGGAGAACCGGGATCTTCCTACGAGCAGTACTTC. Translated: CASSGEPGSSYEQYF.

The chain links TRBV28 to TRBJ1-2, with D perhaps TRBD1 (5 bases). Germline CDR1 is MDHEN and CDR2 is SYDVKM. This CDR3 region has 13 residues. Trimming pared 4 bases from V and 4 bases from J, leaving 10 bases between. CDR3 sequence reads: CASSSRGLYGYTF. The CDR3 DNA reads as TGTGCCAGCAGTTCCCGGGGACTCTATGGCTACACCTTC.

This CDR3 is CASSFGGALWHEQYF. The CDR3 DNA follows: TGTGCCAGCAGTTTCGGGGGGGCCTTATGGCACGAGCAGTACTTC. V is TRBV27 and J is TRBJ2-7; 8 bases are shared with TRBD2. The CDR3 extends over 15 amino acids. Germline assignment: CDR1 MNHEY and CDR2 SMNVEV (reference sequence). V lost 3 bases and J lost 5; bases outside the gene matches: 9.

This rearrangement joins TRBV7-3 to TRBJ2-3; a possible D gene is TRBD2 (5 bases). The CDR3 is 14 amino acids. Trimming left V 0 bases short and J 6 bases short, with 10 bases between. Per the germline V gene, CDR1 is SGHTA and CDR2 is FQGTGA. CDR3 region: CASSLTGGLDTQYF. The CDR3 DNA is TGTGCCAGCAGCTTAACGGGCGGGCTTGATACGCAGTATTTT.

This chain uses TRBV27 with TRBJ1-5, with a tentative D call TRBD1 (6 bases). Trimming took off 5 bases at V and 4 bases at J, with 15 bases between the two ends. In germline, CDR1 is MNHEY, CDR2 SMNVEV (reference sequence). The CDR3 is made up of 15 amino acids. The CDR3 coding sequence is TGTGCCAGCAGTCCTAAGACAGGCGTTAATCAGCCCCAGCATTTT. Residues: CASSPKTGVNQPQHF.

The V gene is TRBV2, the J gene TRBJ1-1, with no clear D. Germline loops: CDR1 SNHLY, CDR2 FYNNEI. Trimming left V 5 bases short and J 6 bases short, with 19 bases between. This CDR3 spans 15 amino acids. The DNA for the CDR3 is TGTGCCAGCAGTCCTAGGTGGGATGGAGGGTCTGAAGCTTTCTTT. Residues: CASSPRWDGGSEAFF.

This chain links TRBV27 with TRBJ2-2; D call uncertain. From germline, CDR1 is MNHEY and CDR2 SMNVEV (reference sequence). Trimming left V 4 bases short and J 1 base short, with 7 bases between. CDR3 length equals 14 residues. The CDR3 reads CASSSRQNTGELFF. The CDR3 nucleotides read TGTGCCAGCAGTTCACGACAGAACACCGGGGAGCTGTTTTTT.

In this sample, this clone turned up once. The chain couples TRBV6-5 to TRBJ1-5, with D perhaps matching TRBD1 (5 bases). The CDR3 is 13 amino acids. Germline V lookup: CDR1 MNHEY, CDR2 SVGAGI. Trimming shortened V by 6 bases and J by 4 bases, and 10 bases separated the two germline ends. This chain's CDR3 is CASSLTENQPQHF. DNA for the CDR3: TGTGCCAGCAGCCTGACAGAAAATCAGCCCCAGCATTTT.

The chain carries TRBV4-3 and TRBJ2-3, with 8 bases fitting TRBD1. Germline V lookup: CDR1 LGHNA, CDR2 YSLEER. This CDR3 region has 15 residues. The junction had 5 bases not matched to a gene; V was cut back by 0 bases and J by 6 bases. DNA for the CDR3: TGCGCCAGCAGCCAAGAGGCAGGGGGCTGGGATACGCAGTATTTT. The encoded protein is CASSQEAGGWDTQYF.

V and J are TRBV7-9 and TRBJ1-2, with 8 bases aligning to TRBD1. The CDR3 is 14 amino acids. The V and J ends lost 0 bases and 4 bases, in that order; junction bases with no gene match: 1. CDR1 SEHNR and CDR2 FQNEAQ come from the germline V gene (reference sequence). CDR3 DNA sequence: TGTGCCAGCAGCTTAGCGGACAGGGCCTATGGCTACACCTTC. This gives the protein CASSLADRAYGYTF.

The J gene is TRBJ2-5, the V gene TRBV19; weak D call: TRBD1 (5 bases). The length of the CDR3 is 14 residues. Trimming removed 1 base from V and 5 bases from J, with 11 bases in between. Germline V lookup: CDR1 LNHDA, CDR2 SQIVND (reference sequence). This chain's CDR3 is CASSIGGWGETQYF. As DNA, the CDR3 is TGTGCCAGTAGTATAGGGGGCTGGGGCGAGACCCAGTACTTC.

V is TRBV10-3 and J is TRBJ2-3, with TRBD2 matching 11 bases. The CDR3 extends over 17 amino acids. Trimming removed 0 bases from V and 5 bases from J; junction bases left unmatched: 7. Germline V gene sequence: CDR1 ENHRY, CDR2 SYGVKD. The CDR3 loop reads CAISESRVTSGVDTQYF. The CDR3 coding sequence is TGTGCCATCAGTGAGTCGAGGGTGACTAGCGGGGTAGATACGCAGTATTTT.

The table lists this clone with a few counts. The chain carries TRBV6-5 and TRBJ2-1; 8 nucleotides align to TRBD2. This CDR3 contains 16 residues. The ends lost 4 bases at V and 8 bases at J; junction bases unmatched: 13. Germline CDR1 MNHEY, CDR2 SVGAGI. This CDR3 is CASSWAGREASHEQFF. Written as DNA, the CDR3 is TGTGCCAGCAGTTGGGCGGGGCGGGAGGCCTCCCATGAGCAGTTCTTC.

This clone was observed a handful of times. The chain has TRBV5-6 and TRBJ1-1; TRBD1 matches 9 bases. The CDR3 length is 16 residues. Germline V lookup: CDR1 SGHDT, CDR2 YYEEEE. V lost 4 bases to trimming and J lost 5 bases; unmatched junction nucleotides: 12. For the CDR3, the DNA is TGTGCCAGCAGCCCATTCCGGGACAGGGTTGGGACTGAAGCTTTCTTT. It specifies CASSPFRDRVGTEAFF.

This chain joins TRBV28 and TRBJ2-1; TRBD2 is a possible D gene (5 bases). Between the trimmed V and J ends, which lost 5 bases and 1 base, there was a span of 6 bases. The CDR3 loop spans 13 amino acids. The germline V gene encodes CDR1 MDHEN and CDR2 SYDVKM. This CDR3 reads CASSSGSYNEQFF. For the CDR3, the DNA is TGTGCCAGCAGTAGCGGATCCTACAATGAGCAGTTCTTC. The full variable domain, its missing parts supplied by reference TRBV28 and TRBJ2-1, is DVKVTQSSRYLVKRTGEKVFLECVQDMDHENMFWYRQDPGLGLRLIYFSYDVKMKEKGDIPEGYSVSREKKERFSLILESASTNQTSMYLCASSSGSYNEQFFGPGTRLTVL.

This clone has ten or more counts. This chain joins TRBV6-5 and TRBJ1-3; no clear D gene. The germline V gene encodes CDR1 MNHEY and CDR2 SVGAGI. Trimming stripped 5 bases from V and 8 bases from J, with 7 bases between. This CDR3 has 11 residues. As DNA, the CDR3 is TGTGCCAGCAGTACCCGGGACACCATATATTTT. This gives the protein CASSTRDTIYF.

Details on this clone: In the same sample, other DNA sequences code for this CDR3. The chain combines TRBV5-1 with TRBJ2-3; TRBD2 might be the D (7 bases). This CDR3 comprises 15 residues. CDR1 is SGHRS, CDR2 YFSETQ, per germline. The ends were cut back, 4 bases at V and 6 bases at J, with 18 bases in the middle. CDR3 in amino acids: CASSPRGGGMDTQYF. The CDR3, as DNA: TGCGCCAGCAGCCCCCGCGGCGGGGGCATGGATACGCAGTATTTT.

The rearrangement links TRBV19 to TRBJ1-1, with a weak D call TRBD1 (6 bases). Trimming removed 7 bases at V and 5 bases at J, with 14 bases between. The CDR3 sequence is 13 residues long. In germline, CDR1 is LNHDA, CDR2 SQIVND (reference sequence). The CDR3 region is CASTTRGGTEAFF. CDR3 DNA: TGTGCCAGTACTACCAGGGGTGGTACTGAAGCTTTCTTT.